What follows are 6 T cell receptor beta chains derived from one specimen sequenced in a study of early T cells in non-severe SARS-CoV-2 infection. TCRdb itself ran the 5' RACE reads through MiXCR, one entry per CDR3 protein. The sample carries approximately 76,000 distinct CDR3 sequences, around 10% recorded once. The sequencing sample was made of whole blood. The receptors were gathered from an adult who was a healthcare worker with PCR-confirmed SARS-CoV-2 infection or an uninfected control (not recorded which).

The chain carries TRBV9 and TRBJ1-6; D is undetermined. V was clipped by 0 bases and J by 7 bases, with 5 bases between them. CDR3 length: 13 amino acids. CDR1 is SGDLS and CDR2 is YYNGEE in the germline V gene. CDR3 protein: CASSVDRNSPLHF. CDR3 DNA: TGTGCCAGCAGCGTAGACCGGAATTCACCCCTCCACTTT.

V usage is TRBV6-5 and J usage is TRBJ1-5; D is uncertain. The V and J ends lost 0 bases and 6 bases respectively, with 9 bases between them. The CDR3 length is 14 residues. Germline CDR1 and CDR2: MNHEY and SVGAGI. This CDR3 reads CASSYSTEGQPQHF. For the CDR3, the DNA is TGTGCCAGCAGTTACTCGACGGAGGGTCAGCCCCAGCATTTT.

This chain links TRBV6-9 with TRBJ2-7, with D perhaps TRBD2 (6 bases). The CDR3 loop spans 14 amino acids. The germline gives CDR1 MNHGY, CDR2 SVAAGI. The germline V and J ends were trimmed by 8 bases and 6 bases, with 20 bases remaining between them. The CDR3: CASAGGMGSAEQYF. The DNA of the CDR3 is TGTGCCAGCGCCGGCGGGATGGGATCGGCCGAGCAGTACTTC.

This clonotype was seen at least ten times. The chain joins TRBV6-6 to TRBJ1-1, with 8 bases aligning to TRBD1. The CDR3 extends over 16 amino acids. Germline CDR1 and CDR2: MNHNY and SVGAGI (reference sequence). V shed 6 bases and J 7 bases; nucleotides not matched to a gene: 16. The CDR3 DNA follows: TGTGCCAGCAGCTCCCCCAGGGGGCAAATTGGGAATGAAGCTTTCTTT. Protein product: CASSSPRGQIGNEAFF.

The CDR3, as DNA: TGTGCCAGCAGCTTAGTCAGCCCATCTCCGGAAGCTTTCTTT. Its protein product is CASSLVSPSPEAFF. The gene calls are TRBV11-1 and TRBJ1-1; D is unresolved. This CDR3 is built from 14 residues. Germline CDR1 SGHAT, CDR2 FQDESV (reference sequence). Deletions cut 1 base from V and 8 bases from J, with 14 bases between.

The CDR3 region is CASSGLAGADTQYF. The CDR3 DNA reads TGCGCCAGCAGCGGGCTAGCGGGGGCAGATACGCAGTATTTT. This chain uses TRBV5-1 with TRBJ2-3, with 10 bases lining up with TRBD2. This CDR3 has 14 amino acids. CDR1 SGHRS and CDR2 YFSETQ come from the germline V gene. With 4 bases clipped from V and 4 bases from J, the junction kept 3 bases outside the gene matches.